The clone carrying this T cell receptor (beta chain) was seen at least ten times. The data were obtained in a study of T cells after yellow fever vaccination. This CDR3 comprises 15 residues. The V end was cut by 6 bases, the J end by 4 bases, with 19 bases between. Germline assignment: CDR1 SGHRS and CDR2 YFSETQ. TCRdb used MiXCR to reprocess the 5' RACE reads, holding one entry per CDR3 protein. The table records around 65,000 distinct CDR3 sequences, approximately 5% of them present only once. The TCR comes from a man between 18 and 29 years old who received the YFV17D yellow fever vaccine. Material: CD4+ T cells sorted from PBMCs, obtained roughly 15 days after the first yellow fever vaccination. The rearrangement joins TRBV5-1 to TRBJ1-2, with a weak D call TRBD1 (6 bases). The CDR3 DNA follows: TGCGCCAGCAAAGGGGGTGCAGGACAGAGCTATGGCTACACCTTC. Translated, it gives CASKGGAGQSYGYTF.